The 20 T cell receptor beta chains in this list originate from one sample, sequenced in a study of neoadjuvant anti-PD-1 for oral cavity cancer. Clones were read by immunoSEQ multiplex PCR, and TCRdb kept only the in-frame ones, dropping some. The sample has roughly 34,000 clones; roughly 89% are singletons. This material consisted of PBMCs, taken before nivolumab (anti-PD-1) treatment. These receptors were collected from a person between 40 and 85 years old with oral cavity squamous cell carcinoma.

The DNA of the CDR3 is TGTGCCAGCAGCTTAGCTGGGGGCGCCTGGTCCTACAATGAGCAGTTCTTC. This codes for CASSLAGGAWSYNEQFF. The chain recombines TRBV7-2 with TRBJ2-1, with D perhaps matching TRBD1 (6 bases). V was clipped by 0 bases and J by 1 base, with 13 bases between them. The germline V gene has CDR1 SGHTA and CDR2 FQGNSA. The CDR3 contains 17 residues.

This clone was observed once. The J gene is TRBJ2-1, the V gene TRBV27; unclear D gene. Germline CDR1 reads MNHEY; CDR2 reads SMNVEV (reference sequence). Trimming stripped 3 bases from V and 6 bases from J, with 12 bases between. CDR3 length equals 14 residues. CDR3 nucleotide sequence: TGTGCCAGCAGTTTGTTGGCACCCCTCAATGAGCAGTTCTTC. This codes for CASSLLAPLNEQFF.

The chain links TRBV4-1 to TRBJ2-1; D ambiguous. With 0 bases removed from V and 2 bases from J, the gap between germline ends came to 8 bases. This CDR3 is 15 amino acids long. In germline, CDR1 is MGHRA, CDR2 YSYEKL. The DNA for the CDR3 is TGCGCCAGCAGCCAAGATGAGCTCGCCTACAATGAGCAGTTCTTC. Protein product: CASSQDELAYNEQFF.

The chain couples TRBV7-8 to TRBJ2-5; no firm D call. CDR1 and CDR2 (germline): SGHVS, FQNEAQ. The CDR3 is 17 amino acids. The V gene lost 0 bases and the J gene lost 2 bases, with 16 bases spanning the gap. The CDR3, as DNA: TGTGCCAGCAGCTTAGCGTTGGTCGGCAGTGTTCAAGAGACCCAGTACTTC. It specifies CASSLALVGSVQETQYF.

The V gene is TRBV11-3, the J gene TRBJ2-3; no clear D. The germline gives CDR1 SGHNT, CDR2 YENEEA. The CDR3 spans 14 residues. V dropped 3 bases and J dropped 0 bases, with 7 bases sitting between them. The CDR3 loop is CASSFRLSTDTQYF. The CDR3 nucleotides read TGTGCCAGCAGCTTTCGCCTTAGCACAGATACGCAGTATTTT.

The chain joins TRBV6-5 to TRBJ2-6; D not certain. The CDR3 consists of 13 residues. CDR1 is MNHEY, CDR2 SVGAGI, per germline. Trimming shortened V by 7 bases and J by 0 bases, and 4 bases separated the two germline ends. The CDR3 region is CASKVSGANVLTF. The CDR3 region has the DNA TGTGCCAGCAAGGTCTCTGGGGCCAACGTCCTGACTTTC.

CDR3 in DNA: TGCGCCAGCGGGACAGGACAGAACACCTACGAGCAGTACTTC. Translated: CASGTGQNTYEQYF. V is TRBV10-2 and J is TRBJ2-7; TRBD1 agrees at 8 bases. J gave up 2 bases and V 8 bases, and 8 bases lay outside the gene matches. The CDR3 has 14 residues. CDR1 WSHSY and CDR2 SAAADI come from the germline V gene.

This rearrangement joins TRBV5-6 to TRBJ2-5; a possible D gene is TRBD2 (7 bases). Germline V gene lookup returns CDR1 SGHDT and CDR2 YYEEEE. The CDR3 covers 16 residues. Trimming stripped 0 bases from V and 4 bases from J, with 16 bases between. The chain's CDR3 is CASSLAGGGRRETQYF. The CDR3 DNA is TGTGCCAGCAGCTTGGCCGGCGGGGGCAGGAGAGAGACCCAGTACTTC. The whole variable domain, filled in from reference TRBV5-6 and TRBJ2-5, reads DAGVTQSPTHLIKTRGQQVTLRCSPKSGHDTVSWYQQALGQGPQFIFQYYEEEERQRGNFPDRFSGHQFPNYSSELNVNALLLGDSALYLCASSLAGGGRRETQYFGPGTRLLVL.

This clone was observed a few times. This CDR3 is also generated by other DNA sequences in the sample. The chain uses TRBV5-1 and TRBJ1-5, with a possible D match to TRBD1 (5 bases). Germline V lookup: CDR1 SGHRS, CDR2 YFSETQ. This CDR3 is built from 13 residues. Trimming removed 2 bases at V and 4 bases at J, with 7 bases between. The CDR3 region is CASSLDSNQPQHF. CDR3 coding DNA: TGCGCCAGCAGCTTAGACAGTAATCAGCCCCAGCATTTT.

The chain links TRBV30 to TRBJ1-2; a weak D match, TRBD1 (5 bases). The germline gives CDR1 GTSNPN, CDR2 SVGIG (reference sequence). V was trimmed by 3 bases and J by 0 bases, leaving 17 bases between them. CDR3 length: 16 residues. DNA for the CDR3: TGTGCCTGGAGAGCCGACGGGGCAGGGTCTAACTATGGCTACACCTTC. Translation: CAWRADGAGSNYGYTF.

This clone appeared a few times. The rearrangement links TRBV9 to TRBJ1-2; D might be TRBD1 (6 bases). The CDR3 is made up of 15 amino acids. V was trimmed by 3 bases and J by 4 bases, leaving 16 bases between them. Germline V CDR1 and CDR2: SGDLS, YYNGEE. CDR3 protein: CASSGPEGGSYGYTF. Written as DNA, the CDR3 is TGTGCCAGCAGCGGGCCGGAGGGGGGCTCCTATGGCTACACCTTC. Based on the CDR3 plus reference TRBV9 and TRBJ1-2, the full variable domain is DSGVTQTPKHLITATGQRVTLRCSPRSGDLSVYWYQQSLDQGLQFLIQYYNGEERAKGNILERFSAQQFPDLHSELNLSSLELGDSALYFCASSGPEGGSYGYTFGSGTRLTVV.

The J gene is TRBJ2-5, the V gene TRBV11-3; 8 nucleotides line up with TRBD1. CDR1 SGHNT and CDR2 YENEEA come from the germline V gene. The CDR3 totals 15 residues. V was pared by 4 bases and J by 3 bases, with 7 bases of the junction left unmatched. The CDR3 is CASSWALTGEETQYF. The CDR3 nucleotides are TGTGCCAGCAGCTGGGCCCTGACAGGGGAAGAGACCCAGTACTTC.

The genes are TRBV25-1 and TRBJ2-7; D call uncertain. Trimming removed 3 bases from V and 2 bases from J, with 11 bases in between. This CDR3 comprises 14 residues. CDR1 is MGHDK, CDR2 SYGVNS, per germline. The CDR3 DNA reads as TGTGCCAGCAGTGATCTCCTGACCGCCTACGAGCAGTACTTC. Encoded protein: CASSDLLTAYEQYF.

This clone has more than one count but fewer than ten. The gene calls are TRBV6-5 and TRBJ1-6; D is ambiguous. Looked up from germline, CDR1 is MNHEY and CDR2 is SVGAGI. Trimming left V 10 bases short and J 5 bases short, with 12 bases between. The length of the CDR3 is 13 residues. CDR3 nucleotides: TGTGCCACCAGGATAGGGAATAATTCACCCCTCCACTTT. This encodes CATRIGNNSPLHF.

The gene calls are TRBV19 and TRBJ2-7; TRBD1 aligns across 7 bases. Germline lookup yields CDR1 LNHDA and CDR2 SQIVND (reference sequence). V lost 9 bases to trimming and J lost 4 bases; unmatched junction nucleotides: 6. The CDR3 extends over 12 amino acids. CDR3 protein: CASATGAYEQYF. The DNA of the CDR3 is TGTGCCAGCGCTACAGGGGCGTACGAGCAGTACTTC.

The CDR3 DNA follows: TGCAGCGTTGAAGGCTCAGGGACCGAAGCTTTCTTT. Its protein product is CSVEGSGTEAFF. The chain combines TRBV29-1 with TRBJ1-1; perhaps TRBD1 as D (5 bases). Germline CDR1 reads SQVTM; CDR2 reads ANQGSEA. Trimming shortened V by 1 base and J by 8 bases, and 11 bases separated the two germline ends. This CDR3 spans 12 amino acids.

The chain joins TRBV7-2 to TRBJ2-1; D unclear. CDR1 SGHTA and CDR2 FQGNSA come from the germline V gene. The V and J ends lost 3 bases and 3 bases respectively, with 15 bases between them. This CDR3 has 16 residues. Here the CDR3 DNA reads TGTGCCAGCAGCTTGGGGTTGGCTGGGGTCTACAATGAGCAGTTCTTC. This gives the protein CASSLGLAGVYNEQFF. The whole variable domain, remainder taken from reference TRBV7-2 and TRBJ2-1, is GAGVSQSPSNKVTEKGKDVELRCDPISGHTALYWYRQSLGQGLEFLIYFQGNSAPDKSGLPSDRFSAERTGGSVSTLTIQRTQQEDSAVYLCASSLGLAGVYNEQFFGPGTRLTVL.

The chain joins TRBV5-4 to TRBJ2-4; D is perhaps TRBD1 (5 bases). V was pared by 3 bases and J by 0 bases, with 13 bases between. Germline CDR1 is SGHNT and CDR2 is YYREEE (reference sequence). The length of the CDR3 is 16 residues. CDR3 DNA: TGTGCCAGCAGCTCCCCGACAGATATAGCCAAAAACATTCAGTACTTC. This translates into CASSSPTDIAKNIQYF.

The chain joins TRBV2 to TRBJ2-3; D is unclear. This CDR3 has 11 residues. Germline lookup yields CDR1 SNHLY and CDR2 FYNNEI. V was pared by 7 bases and J by 7 bases, with 9 bases between. The CDR3 spells CASKITNTQYF. The CDR3 DNA sequence: TGTGCCAGCAAGATTACAAATACGCAGTATTTT.

This rearrangement joins TRBV9 to TRBJ2-7; 9 bases are shared with TRBD1. The CDR3 covers 16 residues. The V gene end was trimmed by 3 bases and the J gene end by 4 bases; junction bases not matched to a gene: 11. Germline loops: CDR1 SGDLS, CDR2 YYNGEE. CDR3 bases: TGTGCCAGCAGCGCGACATCCGGGACAGGGACTTACGAGCAGTACTTC. It encodes CASSATSGTGTYEQYF.